One and the same sample provided the 2 T cell receptor beta chains below, sequenced in a study of blood T cell repertoires in COVID-19. Assay: immunoSEQ multiplex PCR; the TCRdb copy retains only in-frame clones and omits some. The sample lists about 200,000 clones; 82% were seen once. Source material: peripheral blood. The receptors stem from a woman in her sixties or seventies with COVID-19, enrolled during active disease.

The chain recombines TRBV4-3 with TRBJ1-4; TRBD1 agrees at 7 bases. Germline V gene data show CDR1 as LGHNA and CDR2 as YSLEER. V was pared by 4 bases and J by 3 bases, with 8 bases of the junction left unmatched. The CDR3 extends over 16 amino acids. The CDR3 nucleotides are TGCGCCAGCAGCCCGGAACGGACAGGAGCTAATGAAAAACTGTTTTTT. Protein product: CASSPERTGANEKLFF.

The rearrangement uses TRBV28 and TRBJ1-2; 9 positions match TRBD1. The germline V gene has CDR1 MDHEN and CDR2 SYDVKM. V lost 6 bases, J lost 2 bases, and 7 bases stayed unmatched. The CDR3 sequence is 15 residues long. The CDR3 protein is CASSWRDRVNYGYTF. The CDR3 DNA reads as TGTGCCAGCAGCTGGCGGGACAGGGTAAACTATGGCTACACCTTC.